Following are 17 T cell receptor beta chains from one sample sequenced in a study of T cell responses to AZD1222 COVID-19 vaccine. Generated by immunoSEQ multiplex PCR, the TCRdb table keeps only in-frame clones and is missing some. This repertoire shows some 130,000 clones, approximately 91% found once; its top ten account for around 0.99%. The specimen comprised peripheral blood, sampled 28 days after the second AZD1222 dose. The receptor set was obtained from an adult who received the AZD1222 COVID-19 vaccine.

DNA of the CDR3: TGCGCCAGCAGCTTGGGAGACAGGGGGCGAGGAAACACCATATATTTT. This codes for CASSLGDRGRGNTIYF. The chain links TRBV5-1 to TRBJ1-3, with 10 bases aligning to TRBD1. From germline, CDR1 is SGHRS and CDR2 YFSETQ. The CDR3 contains 16 residues. V gave up 0 bases and J gave up 4 bases; unmatched junction bases: 4.

The J gene is TRBJ2-5, the V gene TRBV7-3, with 7 bases matching TRBD1. The V and J ends lost 5 bases and 5 bases, in that order; junction bases with no gene match: 5. The CDR3 is made up of 13 amino acids. CDR1 is SGHTA and CDR2 is FQGTGA in the germline V gene. CDR3 sequence reads: CASSQDRAETQYF. DNA for the CDR3: TGTGCCAGCAGCCAAGACAGGGCTGAGACCCAGTACTTC. Drawing the rest from reference TRBV7-3 and TRBJ2-5, the complete variable domain is GAGVSQTPSNKVTEKGKYVELRCDPISGHTALYWYRQSLGQGPEFLIYFQGTGAADDSGLPNDRFFAVRPEGSVSTLKIQRTERGDSAVYLCASSQDRAETQYFGPGTRLLVL.

V gene TRBV7-9 combines with J gene TRBJ1-4, with 9 nucleotides matching TRBD1. The germline gives CDR1 SEHNR, CDR2 FQNEAQ (reference sequence). The CDR3 consists of 16 residues. J was trimmed by 2 bases and V by 0 bases; bases with no gene match: 1. This chain's CDR3 is CASSLAGTGTNEKLFF. CDR3 in DNA: TGTGCCAGCAGCTTAGCCGGGACAGGGACTAATGAAAAACTGTTTTTT. The full variable domain, rest sourced from reference TRBV7-9 and TRBJ1-4, is DTGVSQNPRHKITKRGQNVTFRCDPISEHNRLYWYRQTLGQGPEFLTYFQNEAQLEKSRLLSDRFSAERPKGSFSTLEIQRTEQGDSAMYLCASSLAGTGTNEKLFFGSGTQLSVL.

The chain recombines TRBV3-1 (or the pseudogene TRBV3-2) with TRBJ2-5; 8 nucleotides match TRBD1. There are 14 residues in the CDR3. The germline V gene encodes CDR1 LGHDT and CDR2 YNNKEL (reference sequence). V lost 1 base and J lost 5; bases outside the gene matches: 3. The CDR3 sequence: CASSQAQGVETQYF. CDR3 nucleotides: TGTGCCAGCAGCCAAGCACAGGGGGTTGAGACCCAGTACTTC.

The CDR3 DNA reads as TGTGCCAGCAGTCTGAGGGACCGGGACACCTATTTT. Amino acids: CASSLRDRDTYF. This chain uses TRBV28 with TRBJ2-3; D may be TRBD1 (6 bases). V lost 5 bases and J lost 15, with 18 bases in between. The length of the CDR3 is 12 residues. CDR1 and CDR2 from the germline V gene are MDHEN and SYDVKM.

The rearrangement joins TRBV29-1 to TRBJ2-2; D is unclear. The CDR3 is made up of 16 amino acids. The V end lost 4 bases, the J end lost 2 bases, and 17 bases lay between the germline ends. Germline CDR1 is SQVTM and CDR2 is ANQGSEA. CDR3 in DNA: TGCAGCGTTGGGGTTTTCGAGGCGGTAAACACCGGGGAGCTGTTTTTT. As protein: CSVGVFEAVNTGELFF.

V is TRBV5-1 and J is TRBJ1-2; D remains unclear. The CDR3 has 14 amino acids. The germline V gene has CDR1 SGHRS and CDR2 YFSETQ. Trimming left V 3 bases short and J 8 bases short, with 17 bases between. The CDR3 here is CASSWGTATQGYTF. The CDR3, as DNA: TGCGCCAGCAGCTGGGGAACAGCGACCCAGGGCTACACCTTC.

CDR3: CASSEGVGFYYEQYF. Written as DNA, the CDR3 is TGTGCCAGCAGTGAAGGAGTCGGATTCTACTACGAGCAGTACTTC. The V call is TRBV6-1, the J call TRBJ2-7, with D uncertain. V was clipped by 1 base and J by 3 bases, with 13 bases between them. Per the germline V gene, CDR1 is MNHNS and CDR2 is SASEGT. This CDR3 region has 15 residues.

The chain is built from TRBV5-1 and TRBJ1-1, with D perhaps TRBD1 (5 bases). The CDR3 has 13 amino acids. Germline assignment: CDR1 SGHRS and CDR2 YFSETQ. With 4 bases removed from V and 3 bases from J, the gap between germline ends came to 10 bases. This CDR3 is CASSGRGDTEAFF. As DNA, the CDR3 is TGCGCCAGCAGCGGCCGGGGCGACACTGAAGCTTTCTTT.

As concerns this clone: Other DNA sequences in the same sample also yield this CDR3. The chain employs TRBV6-5 and TRBJ2-3, with 7 bases matching TRBD1. V dropped 7 bases and J dropped 3; count of bases not matched to a gene: 7. The CDR3 extends over 14 amino acids. From germline, CDR1 is MNHEY and CDR2 SVGAGI. The CDR3 reads CASTGTVRTDTQYF. Here the CDR3 DNA reads TGTGCCAGCACCGGGACAGTCCGGACAGATACGCAGTATTTT.

The sample holds one count of this clone. The chain links TRBV9 to TRBJ2-3; 11 bases align to TRBD1. J gave up 4 bases and V 1 base, and 5 bases lay outside the gene matches. From germline, CDR1 is SGDLS and CDR2 YYNGEE. The CDR3 loop spans 16 amino acids. The CDR3 here is CASSVMGQGVADTQYF. CDR3 DNA sequence: TGTGCCAGCAGCGTAATGGGACAGGGGGTCGCAGATACGCAGTATTTT.

The rearrangement uses TRBV5-4 and TRBJ2-2, with a tentative D call TRBD1 (6 bases). The CDR3 contains 17 residues. The V end lost 3 bases, the J end lost 6 bases, and 21 bases lay between the germline ends. Per the germline V gene, CDR1 is SGHNT and CDR2 is YYREEE (reference sequence). The CDR3 protein is CASSYSLGAQTAGELFF. Here the CDR3 DNA reads TGTGCCAGCAGCTACTCACTGGGGGCGCAGACGGCCGGGGAGCTGTTTTTT.

This clone came up once. The chain combines TRBV28 with TRBJ1-3; D possibly corresponds to TRBD1 (5 bases). Germline loops: CDR1 MDHEN, CDR2 SYDVKM. V dropped 8 bases and J dropped 4 bases, with 18 bases sitting between them. The CDR3 covers 15 residues. CDR3 nucleotide sequence: TGTGCCAGCCGTAAGGGGCGGTTTTGGGGAAACACCATATATTTT. Translated, it gives CASRKGRFWGNTIYF.

The rearrangement joins TRBV6-5 to TRBJ1-2; 8 nucleotides agree with TRBD1. The V gene's germline CDR1 is MNHEY and CDR2 SVGAGI. J was trimmed by 5 bases and V by 4 bases; bases with no gene match: 12. This CDR3 contains 16 residues. The CDR3 bases are TGTGCCAGCAGTTCCGGGACAGGCGGTTTGGGATATGGCTACACCTTC. As protein: CASSSGTGGLGYGYTF.

On this clone itself: Other DNA sequences in the sample encode the same CDR3. CDR3 region: CASSLQGVNTEAFF. CDR3 nucleotides: TGCGCCAGCAGCTTACAGGGAGTGAACACTGAAGCTTTCTTT. The chain carries TRBV5-1 and TRBJ1-1, with D possibly matching TRBD1 (6 bases). Germline CDR1 reads SGHRS; CDR2 reads YFSETQ. The CDR3 is 14 amino acids. Trimming removed 2 bases at V and 0 bases at J, with 8 bases between.

The chain couples TRBV27 to TRBJ1-1, with TRBD1 identical over 7 bases. The length of the CDR3 is 13 residues. CDR1 and CDR2 from the germline V gene are MNHEY and SMNVEV (reference sequence). Losses at the gene ends were 3 bases for V and 5 bases for J; bases not matched to a gene: 3. CDR3 loop: CASSFQGGTEAFF. CDR3 sequence (DNA): TGTGCCAGCAGTTTCCAGGGGGGGACTGAAGCTTTCTTT.

This sequence joins TRBV23-1 and TRBJ2-3; 10 positions match TRBD1. TRBV23-1 is flagged as an ORF with uncertain function. V dropped 8 bases and J dropped 0; count of bases not matched to a gene: 5. The CDR3 runs 15 residues. DNA of the CDR3: TGCGCCAGCGGTACGGGACAGGGGAGCACAGATACGCAGTATTTT. Amino acid sequence: CASGTGQGSTDTQYF.